This T cell receptor beta chain was obtained from a study of T-cell memory formation after mild COVID-19 (dated by TCRdb to about 2021). Background on the whole study: TCR sequence clusters from the two donors were found to be largely donor specific. In a couple of donors, T-cell clones that expanded and contracted after mild COVID-19 were tracked by sequencing TCRalpha and TCRbeta repertoires over time. Two young, previously healthy adult volunteers, one female and one male, were included in the cohort.

PBMCs were isolated by Ficoll-Paque density gradient centrifugation. General conclusions and limits of the study: Only two mild cases were covered by the study, and larger cohorts that include severe cases with pre-infection samples were considered necessary. Balanced CD4/CD8 phenotypes were observed for clones contracting from day 15 to 85, whereas a bias towards CD4+ was observed for a second wave of clones expanding from day 15 to 37. Contracting CD4+ clones were located mainly in the CM and EM memory subsets, whereas CD8+ clones were found to be enriched in EMRA. The second-wave clones that peaked on day 37 were not confirmed to be SARS-CoV-2 specific. Some responding clones were found in pre-infection memory, which suggests that pre-existing cross-reactive memory T cells took part in the SARS-CoV-2 response.

About this clonotype itself: Its antigen target is currently unknown. Base qualities are missing; no much larger clone stands one base away.

Trimmed from V: 5 bases; trimmed from J: 6 bases; junction bases lacking a gene match: 8. Reading the germline V gene (reference sequence) gives CDR1 DFQATT and CDR2 SNEGSKA. The CDR3 sequence holds 14 residues, the cysteine and phenylalanine included. Only the CDR3 region is kept as DNA, spanning 42 bases read in frame from base 1. Sequenced using an Illumina NovaSeq 6000. cDNA libraries for TCRalpha and TCRbeta were prepared by 5'RACE using constant-segment primers, with sample barcodes and unique molecular identifiers added. Trizol reagent was used to extract RNA from every sample. Libraries were amplified in two PCR steps, with a second sample barcode and Illumina TruSeq adapters added in the second step. Sequencing of the libraries was done on an Illumina NovaSeq, producing 2 x 150 bp paired-end reads. Concerning the study's data processing: The reads were demultiplexed and collapsed into UMI-guided consensus sequences using migec v1.2.7. Using mixcr v2.1.11, UMI consensuses were aligned to TRA and TRB V and J templates and then assembled into clonotypes. Clonotypes were classified as expanded or contracted when called significant by both edgeR and NoisET, with noise models trained on biological replicates. For edgeR calls, the cutoffs were a false discovery rate-adjusted p below 0.01 and a log2 fold-change threshold of 1. As an exploratory analysis of dynamics, max-normalized trajectories of the 1000 most abundant clonotypes were examined with PCA combined with hierarchical clustering. Each responding clone was given a CD4 or CD8 phenotype based on the CD4+ and CD8+ repertoires, which had been sequenced separately. The public sequencing data were trimmed at Q25 with fastp and processed into clonotypes with MiXCR by TCRdb, which kept only in-frame beta chains. Rows matching on CDR3 protein sequence are summarized as one entry with the most common DNA and genes. The V and J calls and clone size come from TCRdb's table, not from the authors' own analysis. This sample has approximately 350,000 distinct CDR3 sequences in its table, and roughly 13% of those were observed once. In total, the top ten clones hold about a fifth of the sample.

Material: PBMCs or a T cell subset sorted from them (not recorded which). The source of this sequence is a man aged 18 to 29 who had mild COVID-19 (a few samples of this study predate the infection). The sample titles of this study are shuffled in the database, so cell type and time point are left out; the donor was told from shared clones. The V and J segments used are TRBV20-1 and TRBJ1-2; 11 central nucleotides agree with TRBD1. This receptor has the CDR3 CSAPRTGGIHGYTF. The bases are TGCAGTGCTCCCCGGACAGGGGGCATACATGGCTACACCTTC.